This T cell receptor beta chain was obtained from a study of CD4 and CD8 cells across lung adenocarcinoma regions listed by TCRdb under 2018. Notes on the research overall: The study compared tumor centers with tumor margins to examine intratumor heterogeneity of the T cell receptor repertoire.

Taking its sample share into account, this clonotype is medium-sized (0.01 to 0.1%). Its antigen specificity is not known. The record has no base qualities; no much larger clone is one base away. The library was prepared using PCR. The sequencer was a HiSeq X Ten. TCRdb passed the public sequencing reads through fastp at Q25 and MiXCR, retaining productive beta sequences. Rows matching on CDR3 protein sequence are summarized as one entry with the most common DNA and genes. This sample comprises 10,000 to 11,000 distinct CDR3 sequences, roughly 53% of them detected only once. Of the sample, 20% is held by the ten largest clones. Looking up the germline V gene (reference sequence) yields CDR1 MNHEY and CDR2 SMNVEV. The CDR3 starts with the cysteine, ends with the phenylalanine, and has 15 residues. Of all the DNA, just the CDR3 is kept, 45 bases in frame from base 1. Unmatched junction bases come to 6, with V trimmed by 6 bases and J by 4 bases.

Donors were patients with localized lung adenocarcinoma, a subtype of non-small cell lung cancer. The samples were taken from the centers of localized lung adenocarcinomas. For TCR repertoire analysis, CD4+ T cells from tumor tissue were profiled separately from CD8+ T cells. The chain uses TRBV27 and TRBJ2-1; 10 middle bases align to TRBD2. The clonotype was recovered from a male donor with lung adenocarcinoma. The CD4 and CD8 labels of this study may be unreliable. The sequenced material came from CD4+ T cells from the center of a lung tumor. The sample's cell subset or site label, decoded: tumor center region. In nucleotide form, the sequence is TGTGCCAGCAGACCTAGCGGGGGAGCTTACAATGAGCAGTTCTTC. This yields the protein CASRPSGGAYNEQFF.